This TCR beta chain emerged from a study of cytomegalovirus exposure and HLA in healthy donors. General study results and limits: An analysis done earlier found most TCR beta V segments productive about 90% or about 30% of the time. Several top significant clusters appeared, in a later analysis, to be linked to common viral pathogens.

Healthy bone marrow donors supplied every sample. The PCR ran on 60 Vbeta and 13 Jbeta primers. Profiled with immunoSEQ multiplex PCR; TCRdb holds only in-frame clones, not every one. The table lists approximately 170,000 clones, roughly four fifths of them singletons. For this clone: Its specificity is unknown.

The source of this sequence is a woman aged 30 to 39 in good health and CMV-seropositive. The sequencing sample was made of PBMCs.

The CDR3 spells CASSLNGDTQPQHF. The CDR3 bases are TGTGCCAGCAGTTTAAACGGGGATACGCAGCCCCAGCATTTT. The genes are TRBV27 and TRBJ1-5; D gene unclear. The CDR3 sequence is 14 residues long. The ends were cut back, 2 bases at V and 7 bases at J, with 12 bases in the middle. CDR1 is MNHEY, CDR2 SMNVEV, per germline (reference sequence).